A single sample is the source of the 10 T cell receptor beta chains below, sequenced in a study of Ad26.COV2.S vaccination and SARS-CoV-2 variants. The treatment is: around 19 received Ad26.COV2.S at low or high dose, single or two shots; about 5 received placebo; per-sample allocation not given. Specimens were obtained on day 63 following the first vaccine or placebo injection. The assay was immunoSEQ multiplex PCR, and TCRdb's table has in-frame clones only and misses some. The profile shows fewer than 400,000 clones, about 86% of them singletons. The source material was peripheral blood, sampled in a trial of Ad26.COV2.S vaccine versus placebo. These receptors originate from a person between 18 and 60 years old who received the Ad26.COV2.S COVID-19 vaccine or a placebo.

The V call is TRBV30, the J call TRBJ2-1; weak D call: TRBD1 (5 bases). V gave up 4 bases and J gave up 2 bases, with 9 bases separating them. The CDR3 covers 13 residues. Germline V gives CDR1 GTSNPN, CDR2 SVGIG (reference sequence). CDR3 amino acids: CAWNPGTYNEQFF. CDR3 nucleotides: TGTGCCTGGAACCCAGGGACCTACAATGAGCAGTTCTTC. The whole variable domain, filled in from reference TRBV30 and TRBJ2-1, reads SQTIHQWPATLVQPVGSPLSLECTVEGTSNPNLYWYRQAAGRGLQLLFYSVGIGQISSEVPQNLSASRPQDRQFILSSKKLLLSDSGFYLCAWNPGTYNEQFFGPGTRLTVL.

The chain joins TRBV10-3 to TRBJ2-1; 10 bases are a match to TRBD2. The CDR3 is made up of 16 amino acids. Germline CDR1 and CDR2: ENHRY and SYGVKD. V shed 4 bases and J 8 bases; nucleotides not matched to a gene: 11. DNA for the CDR3: TGTGCCATCAGTGTAAGACTAGCGGGTATCCTCCATGAGCAGTTCTTC. The encoded protein is CAISVRLAGILHEQFF.

V usage is TRBV6-5 and J usage is TRBJ1-6, with D tentatively TRBD1 (5 bases). Germline lookup yields CDR1 MNHEY and CDR2 SVGAGI. This CDR3 has 14 amino acids. V lost 7 bases, J lost 10 bases, and 17 bases lay in between. CDR3 loop: CASTAGPRASPLHF. CDR3 nucleotides: TGTGCCAGCACTGCTGGACCCAGGGCCTCACCCCTCCACTTT.

This clone was seen only once. V usage is TRBV3-1 (or the pseudogene TRBV3-2) and J usage is TRBJ2-7; 14 nucleotides agree with TRBD2. J lost 3 bases, V lost 1 base, and 14 bases had no gene match. Germline V gene data show CDR1 as LGHDT and CDR2 as YNNKEL (reference sequence). CDR3 length: 20 amino acids. The CDR3 sequence is CASSQARRLAGGAQGYEQYF. DNA for the CDR3: TGTGCCAGCAGCCAAGCGAGGAGACTAGCGGGGGGGGCACAAGGCTACGAGCAGTACTTC.

This sequence joins TRBV6-5 and TRBJ1-2; D is unclear. Germline CDR1 is MNHEY and CDR2 is SVGAGI. The CDR3 is made up of 13 amino acids. Trimming removed 4 bases at V and 8 bases at J, with 14 bases between. The CDR3 loop is CASSWAERQGYTF. The CDR3 DNA is TGTGCCAGCAGTTGGGCCGAACGACAAGGCTACACCTTC.

This clone was found a few times. V is TRBV5-4 and J is TRBJ2-2, with 9 nucleotides matching TRBD1. V shed 2 bases, J shed 3 bases, and the junction held 8 bases outside the gene matches. The germline V gene has CDR1 SGHNT and CDR2 YYREEE (reference sequence). The CDR3 has 17 amino acids. CDR3 residues: CASSFPGQGRDTGELFF. The DNA for the CDR3 is TGTGCCAGCAGCTTTCCGGGACAGGGTAGGGACACCGGGGAGCTGTTTTTT.

The chain links TRBV27 to TRBJ1-2, with 7 nucleotides matching TRBD1. Germline V gene data show CDR1 as MNHEY and CDR2 as SMNVEV (reference sequence). The CDR3 length is 12 residues. V was pared by 6 bases and J by 5 bases, with 3 bases of the junction left unmatched. The CDR3 here is CASSQQGYGYTF. The CDR3 DNA sequence: TGTGCCAGCAGCCAACAGGGGTATGGCTACACCTTC.

The chain joins TRBV2 to TRBJ2-1; a possible D gene is TRBD2 (5 bases). The ends were cut back, 3 bases at V and 4 bases at J, with 13 bases in the middle. Germline-derived CDR1 and CDR2 are SNHLY and FYNNEI. The CDR3 totals 15 residues. The CDR3 DNA follows: TGTGCCAGCAGTGATCCGAGACTACTATACAATGAGCAGTTCTTC. It codes for CASSDPRLLYNEQFF.

The chain recombines TRBV4-3 with TRBJ1-5, with unresolved D. The V and J ends lost 5 bases and 5 bases respectively, with 13 bases between them. The CDR3 is 14 amino acids. Germline-derived CDR1 and CDR2 are LGHNA and YSLEER. CDR3 loop: CASSRHHSDQPQHF. CDR3 DNA sequence: TGCGCCAGCAGCAGACACCACTCCGATCAGCCCCAGCATTTT.

The J gene is TRBJ2-5, the V gene TRBV12-3 or TRBV12-4; no reliable D call. The CDR3 loop spans 13 amino acids. V lost 5 bases and J lost 2, with 9 bases in between. CDR3 loop: CASSEQIQETQYF. The CDR3 coding sequence is TGTGCCAGCAGTGAACAGATACAAGAGACCCAGTACTTC.